The clone carrying this T cell receptor beta chain was counted at least ten times. Its specificity is unknown. Read sequence stops 3 residues before the CDR3 end, and the germline J gene provides the missing end. This record belongs to a study of T cell clonality in common variable immunodeficiency. Study-wide results and caveats: Common variable immunodeficiency TCR beta sequences reportedly had fewer deletions and N-nucleotide insertions.

Method: immunoSEQ multiplex PCR; TCRdb's copy keeps in-frame clones and lacks some. Sampling found 25,000 to 30,000 clones, none seen once. With 6 bases removed from V and 4 bases from J, the gap between germline ends came to 13 bases. Germline loops: CDR1 KGHSH, CDR2 LQKENI. The CDR3 is made up of 13 amino acids. Sequencing input: peripheral blood mononuclear cells. The TCR comes from a human donor with common variable immunodeficiency. The chain carries TRBV18 and TRBJ2-7, with D possibly TRBD1 on 6 matching bases. CDR3 protein: CASSQGLSYEQYF. The CDR3 DNA, read in part, is TGTGCCAGCTCCCAGGGGCTATCATACGAG. Full variable domain (remainder filled in from reference TRBV18 and TRBJ2-7): NAGVMQNPRHLVRRRGQEARLRCSPMKGHSHVYWYRQLPEEGLKFMVYLQKENIIDESGMPKERFSAEFPKEGPSILRIQQVVRGDSAAYFCASSQGLSYEQYFGPGTRLTVT.